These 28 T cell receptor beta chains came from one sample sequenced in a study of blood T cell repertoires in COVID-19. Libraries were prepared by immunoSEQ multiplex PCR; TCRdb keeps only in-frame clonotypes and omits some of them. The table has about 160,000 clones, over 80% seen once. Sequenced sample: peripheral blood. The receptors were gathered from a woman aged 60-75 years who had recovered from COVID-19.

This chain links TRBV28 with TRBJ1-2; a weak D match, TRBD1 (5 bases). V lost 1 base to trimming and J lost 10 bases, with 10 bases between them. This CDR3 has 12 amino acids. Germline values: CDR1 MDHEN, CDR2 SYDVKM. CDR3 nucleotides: TGTGCCAGCAGTTTATTTGGAGGGGTCTACACCTTC. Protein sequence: CASSLFGGVYTF.

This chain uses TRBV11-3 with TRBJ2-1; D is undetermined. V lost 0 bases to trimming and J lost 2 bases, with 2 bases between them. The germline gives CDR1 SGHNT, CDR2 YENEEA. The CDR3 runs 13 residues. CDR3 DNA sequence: TGTGCCAGCAGCTTAGATACCTACAATGAGCAGTTCTTC. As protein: CASSLDTYNEQFF.

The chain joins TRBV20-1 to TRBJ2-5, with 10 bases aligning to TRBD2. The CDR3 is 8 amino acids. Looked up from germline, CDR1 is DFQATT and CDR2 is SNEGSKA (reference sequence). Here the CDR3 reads CKSGGAYF. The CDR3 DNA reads TGCAAAAGCGGGGGGGCTTACTTC.

The CDR3 DNA sequence: TGTGCCAGCAGTTTTCTAGGATACGAGCAGTACTTC. Translation: CASSFLGYEQYF. V is TRBV12-3 or TRBV12-4 and J is TRBJ2-7; no reliable D call. The CDR3 sequence is 12 residues long. Trimming shortened V by 3 bases and J by 4 bases, and 7 bases separated the two germline ends.

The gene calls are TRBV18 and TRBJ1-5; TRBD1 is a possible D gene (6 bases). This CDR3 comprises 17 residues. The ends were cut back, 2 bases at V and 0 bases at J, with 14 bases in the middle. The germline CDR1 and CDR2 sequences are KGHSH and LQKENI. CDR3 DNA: TGTGCCAGCTCACCATCCACAGGGCGGTATAGCAATCAGCCCCAGCATTTT. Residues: CASSPSTGRYSNQPQHF.

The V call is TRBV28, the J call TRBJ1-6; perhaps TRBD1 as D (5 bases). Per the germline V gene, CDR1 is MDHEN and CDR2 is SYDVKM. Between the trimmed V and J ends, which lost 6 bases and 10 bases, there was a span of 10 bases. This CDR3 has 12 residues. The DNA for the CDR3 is TGTGCCAGCAGAGGAGGGGACTCACCCCTCCACTTT. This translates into CASRGGDSPLHF. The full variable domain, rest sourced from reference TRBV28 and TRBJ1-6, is DVKVTQSSRYLVKRTGEKVFLECVQDMDHENMFWYRQDPGLGLRLIYFSYDVKMKEKGDIPEGYSVSREKKERFSLILESASTNQTSMYLCASRGGDSPLHFGNGTRLTVT.

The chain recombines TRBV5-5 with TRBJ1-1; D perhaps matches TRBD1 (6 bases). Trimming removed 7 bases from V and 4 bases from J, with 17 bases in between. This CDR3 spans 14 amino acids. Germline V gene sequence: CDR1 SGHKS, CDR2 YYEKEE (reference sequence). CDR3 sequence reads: CASSQLTRGTEAFF. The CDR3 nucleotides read TGTGCCAGCTCTCAATTGACCAGGGGCACTGAAGCTTTCTTT.

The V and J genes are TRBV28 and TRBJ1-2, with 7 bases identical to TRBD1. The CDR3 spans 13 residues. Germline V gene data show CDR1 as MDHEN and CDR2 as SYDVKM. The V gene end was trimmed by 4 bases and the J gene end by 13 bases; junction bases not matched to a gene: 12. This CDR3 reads CASSYPGTDSATF. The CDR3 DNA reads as TGTGCCAGCAGTTATCCCGGGACAGATTCGGCCACCTTC.

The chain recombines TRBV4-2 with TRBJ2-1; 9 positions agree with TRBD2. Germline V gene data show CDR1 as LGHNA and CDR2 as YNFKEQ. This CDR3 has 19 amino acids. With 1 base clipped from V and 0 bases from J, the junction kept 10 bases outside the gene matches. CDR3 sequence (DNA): TGTGCCAGCAGCCAAGGGGAGCGGGGGGCACGACTCTCCTACAATGAGCAGTTCTTC. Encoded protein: CASSQGERGARLSYNEQFF.

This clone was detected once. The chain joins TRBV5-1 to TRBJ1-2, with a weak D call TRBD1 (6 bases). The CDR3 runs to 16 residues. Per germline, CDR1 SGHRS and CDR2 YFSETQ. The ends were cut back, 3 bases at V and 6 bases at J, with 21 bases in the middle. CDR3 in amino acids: CASSSQVGASENGYTF. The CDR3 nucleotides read TGCGCCAGCAGCTCTCAAGTGGGGGCCTCGGAAAATGGCTACACCTTC.

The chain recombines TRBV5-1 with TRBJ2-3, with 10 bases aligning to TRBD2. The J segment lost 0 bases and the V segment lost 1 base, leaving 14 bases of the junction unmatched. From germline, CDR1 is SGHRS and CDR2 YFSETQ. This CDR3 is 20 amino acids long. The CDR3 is CASSLSLAGNPISSTDTQYF. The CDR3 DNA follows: TGCGCCAGCAGCTTGTCACTAGCGGGGAACCCTATCTCCAGCACAGATACGCAGTATTTT.

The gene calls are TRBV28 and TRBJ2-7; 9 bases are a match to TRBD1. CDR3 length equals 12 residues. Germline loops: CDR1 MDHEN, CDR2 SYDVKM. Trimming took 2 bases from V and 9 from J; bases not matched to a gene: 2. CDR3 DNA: TGTGCCAGCAGTTTAAGACAGGGGGTGCAGTACTTC. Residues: CASSLRQGVQYF.

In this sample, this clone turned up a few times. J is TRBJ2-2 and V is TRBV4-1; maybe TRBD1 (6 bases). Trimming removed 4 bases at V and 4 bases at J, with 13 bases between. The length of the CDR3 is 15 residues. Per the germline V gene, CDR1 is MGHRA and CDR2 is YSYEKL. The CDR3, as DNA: TGCGCCAGCAGCCGAAAGGACAGCTCCACCGGGGAGCTGTTTTTT. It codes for CASSRKDSSTGELFF.

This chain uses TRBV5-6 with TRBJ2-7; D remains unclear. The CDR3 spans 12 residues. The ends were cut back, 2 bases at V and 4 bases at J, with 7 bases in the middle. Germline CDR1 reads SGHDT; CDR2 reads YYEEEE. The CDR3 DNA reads TGTGCCAGCAGCTTAAGGAGATACGAGCAGTACTTC. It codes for CASSLRRYEQYF.

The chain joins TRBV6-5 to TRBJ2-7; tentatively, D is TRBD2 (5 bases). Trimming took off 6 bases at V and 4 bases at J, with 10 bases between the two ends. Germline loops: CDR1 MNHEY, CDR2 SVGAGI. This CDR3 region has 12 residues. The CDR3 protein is CASSNGLYEQYF. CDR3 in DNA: TGTGCCAGCAGCAACGGACTGTACGAGCAGTACTTC.

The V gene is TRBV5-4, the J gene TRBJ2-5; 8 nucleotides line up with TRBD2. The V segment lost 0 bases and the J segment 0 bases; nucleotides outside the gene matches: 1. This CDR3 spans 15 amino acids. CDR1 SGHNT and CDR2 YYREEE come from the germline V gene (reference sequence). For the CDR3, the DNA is TGTGCCAGCAGCTTGGGAGCGGGAGACCAAGAGACCCAGTACTTC. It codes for CASSLGAGDQETQYF.

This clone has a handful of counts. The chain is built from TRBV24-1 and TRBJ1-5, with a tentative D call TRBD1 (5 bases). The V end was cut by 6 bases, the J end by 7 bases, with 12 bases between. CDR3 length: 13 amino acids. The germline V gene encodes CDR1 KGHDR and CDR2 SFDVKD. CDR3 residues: CATSIRGEQPQHF. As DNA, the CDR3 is TGTGCCACCAGTATTAGGGGCGAGCAGCCCCAGCATTTT.

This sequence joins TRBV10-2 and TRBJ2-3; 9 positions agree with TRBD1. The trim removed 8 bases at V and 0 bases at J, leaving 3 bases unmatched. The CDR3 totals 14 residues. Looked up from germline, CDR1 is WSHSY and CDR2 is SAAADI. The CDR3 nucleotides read TGCGCCAGCGCCGGGACAGGGAGCACAGATACGCAGTATTTT. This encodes CASAGTGSTDTQYF.

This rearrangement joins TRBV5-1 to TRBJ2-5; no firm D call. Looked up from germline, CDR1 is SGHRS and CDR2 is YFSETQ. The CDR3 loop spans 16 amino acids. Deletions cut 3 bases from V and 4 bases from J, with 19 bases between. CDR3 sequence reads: CASSSGLTQVGETQYF. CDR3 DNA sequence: TGCGCCAGCAGCTCCGGATTAACCCAGGTCGGAGAGACCCAGTACTTC.

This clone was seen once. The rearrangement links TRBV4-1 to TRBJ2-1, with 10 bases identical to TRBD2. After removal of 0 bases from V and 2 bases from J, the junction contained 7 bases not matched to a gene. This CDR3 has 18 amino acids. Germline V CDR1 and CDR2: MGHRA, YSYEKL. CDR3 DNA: TGCGCCAGCAGCCAAGATAGGATTAGCGGGGGGACCTACAATGAGCAGTTCTTC. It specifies CASSQDRISGGTYNEQFF.

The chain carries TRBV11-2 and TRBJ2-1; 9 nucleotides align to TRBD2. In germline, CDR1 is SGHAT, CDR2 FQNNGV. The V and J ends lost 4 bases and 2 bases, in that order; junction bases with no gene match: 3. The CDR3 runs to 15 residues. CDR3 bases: TGTGCCAGCAGCTCAGCGGGGGGCCCCTACAATGAGCAGTTCTTC. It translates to CASSSAGGPYNEQFF.

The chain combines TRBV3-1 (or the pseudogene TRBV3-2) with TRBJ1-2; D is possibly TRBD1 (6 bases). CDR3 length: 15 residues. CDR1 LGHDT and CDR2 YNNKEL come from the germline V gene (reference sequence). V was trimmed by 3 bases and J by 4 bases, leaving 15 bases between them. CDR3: CASSQREQGPYGYTF. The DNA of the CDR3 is TGTGCCAGCAGCCAGCGTGAACAGGGACCCTATGGCTACACCTTC.

The chain's CDR3 is CASSIFGGATDTQYF. The CDR3 DNA is TGTGCCAGTAGCATCTTCGGGGGGGCCACAGATACGCAGTATTTT. J is TRBJ2-3 and V is TRBV19; 8 positions match TRBD2. This CDR3 region has 15 residues. From germline, CDR1 is LNHDA and CDR2 SQIVND (reference sequence). V shed 6 bases and J 2 bases; nucleotides not matched to a gene: 7.

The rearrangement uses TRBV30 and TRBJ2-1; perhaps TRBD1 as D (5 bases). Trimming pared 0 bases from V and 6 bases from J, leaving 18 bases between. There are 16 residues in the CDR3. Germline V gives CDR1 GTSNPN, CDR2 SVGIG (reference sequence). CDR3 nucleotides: TGTGCCTGGAGTGTACAGGTTGTCCAATTTTTCAATGAGCAGTTCTTC. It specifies CAWSVQVVQFFNEQFF.

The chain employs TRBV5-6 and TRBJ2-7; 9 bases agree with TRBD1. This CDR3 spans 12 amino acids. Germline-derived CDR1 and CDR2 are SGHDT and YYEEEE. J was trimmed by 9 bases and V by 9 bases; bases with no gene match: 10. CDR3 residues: CATSTGGVGQYF. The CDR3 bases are TGTGCCACCTCGACAGGGGGGGTAGGGCAGTACTTC.

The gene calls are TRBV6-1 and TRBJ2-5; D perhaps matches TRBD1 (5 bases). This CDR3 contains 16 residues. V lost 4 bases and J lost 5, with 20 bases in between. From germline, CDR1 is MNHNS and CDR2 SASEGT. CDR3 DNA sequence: TGTGCCAGCAGTGTCTCCGTAGGGGCTCTCGGGGAGACCCAGTACTTC. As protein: CASSVSVGALGETQYF.

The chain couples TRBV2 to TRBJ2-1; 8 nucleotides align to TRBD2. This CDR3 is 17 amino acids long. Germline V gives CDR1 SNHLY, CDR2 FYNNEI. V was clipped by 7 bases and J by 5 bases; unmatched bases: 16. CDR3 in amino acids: CASKRLATFGRDNEQFF. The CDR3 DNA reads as TGTGCCAGCAAGAGACTAGCGACCTTCGGCAGGGACAATGAGCAGTTCTTC. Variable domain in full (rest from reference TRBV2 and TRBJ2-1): EPEVTQTPSHQVTQMGQEVILRCVPISNHLYFYWYRQILGQKVEFLVSFYNNEISEKSEIFDDQFSVERPDGSNFTLKIRSTKLEDSAMYFCASKRLATFGRDNEQFFGPGTRLTVL.

CDR3 region: CASSFRQGTEAFF. The CDR3 nucleotides read TGTGCCAGCAGCTTTCGACAGGGTACTGAAGCTTTCTTT. V gene TRBV11-2 combines with J gene TRBJ1-1; 7 positions match TRBD1. V dropped 3 bases and J dropped 5; count of bases not matched to a gene: 3. Per the germline V gene, CDR1 is SGHAT and CDR2 is FQNNGV. The CDR3 is 13 amino acids.